This T cell receptor (beta chain) was profiled in a study of somatic mutations in cytotoxic T cells in rheumatoid arthritis. Clones were sequenced by immunoSEQ multiplex PCR, and TCRdb holds only the in-frame ones, with some missing. This sample has roughly 11,000 clones, with 65% to 80% found just once. General study points: Any difference in CD8+ T-cell clonality between patients who had rheumatoid arthritis and healthy controls who were age-matched was not statistically significant. Patients with a largest CD8+ clone exceeding 20% of CD8+ cells numbered about an eighth of the roughly 60.

Germline V gives CDR1 SNHLY, CDR2 FYNNEI. The length of the CDR3 is 15 residues. With 4 bases removed from V and 5 bases from J, the gap between germline ends came to 14 bases. Concerning this clone itself: Its cognate antigen is unknown.

The CD4+ and CD8+ fractions came from positive magnetic bead selection and were purity-checked by flow cytometry. The gene calls are TRBV2 and TRBJ2-2; D could derive from TRBD1 or TRBD2 (7 bases each). This TCR was sampled from an adult with rheumatoid arthritis. The specimen was CD8+ T cells sorted from blood. For the CDR3, the DNA is TGTGCCAGCAGTGTATGGCAGGGGGGGACCGGGGAGCTGTTTTTT. Translation: CASSVWQGGTGELFF.